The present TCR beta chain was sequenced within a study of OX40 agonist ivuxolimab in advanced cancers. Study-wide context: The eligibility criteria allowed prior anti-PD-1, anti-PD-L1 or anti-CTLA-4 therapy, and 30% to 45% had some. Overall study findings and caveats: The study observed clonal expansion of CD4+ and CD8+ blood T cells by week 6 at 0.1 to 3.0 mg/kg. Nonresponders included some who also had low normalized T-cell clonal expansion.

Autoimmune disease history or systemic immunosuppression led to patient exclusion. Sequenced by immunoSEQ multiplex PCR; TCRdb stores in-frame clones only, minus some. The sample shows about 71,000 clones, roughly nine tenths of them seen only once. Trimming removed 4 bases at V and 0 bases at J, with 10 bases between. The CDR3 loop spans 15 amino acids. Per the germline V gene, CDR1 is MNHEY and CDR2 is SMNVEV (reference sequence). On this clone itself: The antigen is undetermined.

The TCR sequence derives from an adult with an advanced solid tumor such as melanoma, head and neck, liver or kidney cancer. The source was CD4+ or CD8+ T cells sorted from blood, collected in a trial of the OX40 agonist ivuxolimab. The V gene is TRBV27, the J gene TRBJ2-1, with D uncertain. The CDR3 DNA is TGTGCCAGCAGTTCGCGGAGAAGCTCCTACAATGAGCAGTTCTTC. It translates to CASSSRRSSYNEQFF.